This TCR beta chain was recorded in a study of OX40 agonist ivuxolimab in advanced cancers. Findings and caveats of the study: Nonresponders, in some cases, also had low normalized T-cell clonal expansion.

Trimming shortened V by 4 bases and J by 1 base, and 7 bases separated the two germline ends. The length of the CDR3 is 14 residues. From germline, CDR1 is MDHEN and CDR2 SYDVKM. Produced via immunoSEQ multiplex PCR; TCRdb's table is partial and in-frame only. Of tens of thousands of clones listed, 70% to 90% are singletons. A word on this clone: Its antigen is undetermined.

The source was CD4+ or CD8+ T cells sorted from blood, collected in a trial of the OX40 agonist ivuxolimab. The rearrangement uses TRBV28 and TRBJ2-2; possibly TRBD1 for D (6 bases). This receptor was taken from an adult with an advanced solid tumor such as melanoma, head and neck, liver or kidney cancer. The CDR3 spells CASSSGQNTGELFF. The CDR3 DNA sequence: TGTGCCAGCAGTTCGGGACAGAACACCGGGGAGCTGTTTTTT.